Presented here are 22 T cell receptor beta chains from one specimen sequenced in a study of shared clonotypes between healthy human individuals. Produced via immunoSEQ multiplex PCR; TCRdb's table is partial and in-frame only. The sample consists of over a million clones, 70% to 80% of them appearing once. The sample comprised memory CD4+ T cells sorted from blood. The sample's subset: CD45RA-negative fraction. The receptors derive from a man younger than 35 in good health.

The chain recombines TRBV25-1 with TRBJ1-1, with a possible D match to TRBD1 (5 bases). V lost 6 bases, J lost 4 bases, and 9 bases lay in between. This CDR3 comprises 12 residues. Germline V CDR1 and CDR2: MGHDK, SYGVNS. CDR3: CASRGLGTEAFF. In nucleotides, the CDR3 is TGTGCCAGCAGGGGGCTCGGCACTGAAGCTTTCTTT.

The chain joins TRBV19 to TRBJ2-2; D call uncertain. Germline lookup yields CDR1 LNHDA and CDR2 SQIVND (reference sequence). CDR3 length equals 12 residues. The V end was cut by 5 bases, the J end by 6 bases, with 7 bases between. CDR3 loop: CASSAGAGELFF. CDR3 nucleotides: TGTGCCAGTAGTGCCGGTGCCGGGGAGCTGTTTTTT.

The V call is TRBV7-2, the J call TRBJ1-4; 7 positions agree with TRBD1. This CDR3 spans 14 amino acids. Per the germline V gene, CDR1 is SGHTA and CDR2 is FQGNSA. The V segment lost 6 bases and the J segment 5 bases; nucleotides outside the gene matches: 6. Written as DNA, the CDR3 is TGTGCCAGCAGACCCGGGACAGACAATGAAAAACTGTTTTTT. Its translation: CASRPGTDNEKLFF.

The V and J genes are TRBV5-1 and TRBJ2-3; no firm D call. Trimming removed 1 base from V and 0 bases from J, with 6 bases in between. The CDR3 is 14 residues long. Germline values: CDR1 SGHRS, CDR2 YFSETQ. CDR3 sequence: CASSLSPSTDTQYF. CDR3 DNA: TGCGCCAGCAGCTTGAGCCCTAGCACAGATACGCAGTATTTT.

With regard to this clone: Other nucleotide sequences in the sample specify the same CDR3. V is TRBV5-1 and J is TRBJ2-3; a weak D match, TRBD1 (5 bases). The CDR3 runs 13 residues. Germline-derived CDR1 and CDR2 are SGHRS and YFSETQ. V was pared by 5 bases and J by 0 bases, with 7 bases between. The CDR3 loop is CASRAGSTDTQYF. CDR3 DNA: TGCGCCAGCAGGGCAGGGAGCACAGATACGCAGTATTTT.

This clone was seen only once. The chain combines TRBV5-8 with TRBJ2-3; D perhaps matches TRBD1 (6 bases). The CDR3 is made up of 15 amino acids. Germline loops: CDR1 SGHTS, CDR2 YDEGEE. Trimming pared 1 base from V and 4 bases from J, leaving 13 bases between. The CDR3 loop is CASSLYRASADTQYF. In DNA form, the CDR3 reads TGTGCCAGCAGCTTGTACAGGGCGTCGGCAGATACGCAGTATTTT.

The chain uses TRBV27 and TRBJ1-6, with D perhaps TRBD1 (5 bases). The V end lost 5 bases, the J end lost 0 bases, and 14 bases lay between the germline ends. This CDR3 has 17 residues. Germline CDR1 and CDR2: MNHEY and SMNVEV (reference sequence). Written as DNA, the CDR3 is TGTGCCAGCAGTCCCGGACGGGGGAGCTCCTATAATTCACCCCTCCACTTT. Encoded protein: CASSPGRGSSYNSPLHF.

The CDR3 is CASSTGQGNYEQYF. The CDR3 coding sequence is TGCGCCAGCAGCACCGGACAGGGAAACTACGAGCAGTACTTC. This chain uses TRBV5-1 with TRBJ2-7; 8 bases are a match to TRBD1. Trimming took 4 bases from V and 3 from J; bases not matched to a gene: 6. Germline values: CDR1 SGHRS, CDR2 YFSETQ. The CDR3 length is 14 residues.

The chain recombines TRBV18 with TRBJ1-1; perhaps TRBD1 as D (5 bases). V lost 4 bases to trimming and J lost 2 bases, with 14 bases between them. The CDR3 is 15 amino acids. From germline, CDR1 is KGHSH and CDR2 LQKENI. The CDR3 bases are TGTGCCAGCTCACACAAAGAGACAGCAAACACTGAAGCTTTCTTT. Residues: CASSHKETANTEAFF.

The chain is built from TRBV7-2 and TRBJ1-2, with 9 bases lining up with TRBD1. The junction had 9 bases not matched to a gene; V was cut back by 4 bases and J by 6 bases. This CDR3 region has 15 residues. Germline V gives CDR1 SGHTA, CDR2 FQGNSA. CDR3 DNA sequence: TGTGCCAGCAGCTACGAGGGACAGGGTTTGGATGGCTACACCTTC. Its translation: CASSYEGQGLDGYTF.

Worth noting for this clone: The same CDR3 arises from other DNA sequences in this sample as well. The chain has TRBV15 and TRBJ2-7; 8 bases line up with TRBD1. This CDR3 has 15 residues. V trimming: 0 bases; J trimming: 4 bases; junction bases outside the gene matches: 5. Looked up from germline, CDR1 is LNHNV and CDR2 is YYDKDF (reference sequence). The CDR3 nucleotides are TGTGCCACCAGCAGAGATCTAGGACAGGGTTACGAGCAGTACTTC. It yields the protein CATSRDLGQGYEQYF.

The chain combines TRBV9 with TRBJ2-7, with D hard to call. CDR1 is SGDLS and CDR2 is YYNGEE in the germline V gene. The germline V and J ends were trimmed by 0 bases and 2 bases, with 9 bases remaining between them. This CDR3 has 14 residues. For the CDR3, the DNA is TGTGCCAGCAGCGTAGGCCGTCTTGCCTACGAGCAGTACTTC. As protein: CASSVGRLAYEQYF.

With respect to this clone: Other nucleotide sequences in the sample specify the same CDR3. The CDR3 loop is CASSVGVGETQYF. The DNA for the CDR3 is TGTGCCAGCAGCGTAGGGGTAGGAGAGACCCAGTACTTC. J is TRBJ2-5 and V is TRBV9; D uncertain. This CDR3 is built from 13 residues. Trimming pared 0 bases from V and 4 bases from J, leaving 7 bases between. CDR1 SGDLS and CDR2 YYNGEE come from the germline V gene.

This clone has just a few counts. This rearrangement joins TRBV5-4 to TRBJ2-7, with 10 positions matching TRBD1. CDR1 and CDR2 (germline): SGHNT, YYREEE (reference sequence). The ends lost 0 bases at V and 6 bases at J; junction bases unmatched: 6. This CDR3 contains 15 residues. This chain's CDR3 is CASSLGSDRGFEQYF. The CDR3 coding sequence is TGTGCCAGCAGCTTGGGATCGGACAGGGGGTTCGAGCAGTACTTC.

V usage is TRBV28 and J usage is TRBJ2-4; 7 bases are shared with TRBD1. The germline CDR1 and CDR2 sequences are MDHEN and SYDVKM. CDR3 size: 16 residues. V gave up 2 bases and J gave up 0 bases; unmatched junction bases: 4. The CDR3 region has the DNA TGTGCCAGCAGTTTACAGGGGGATATAGCCAAAAACATTCAGTACTTC. Translating it yields CASSLQGDIAKNIQYF.

The rearrangement links TRBV18 to TRBJ2-7; D may be TRBD1 (6 bases). Trimming took off 5 bases at V and 6 bases at J, with 8 bases between the two ends. The CDR3 covers 11 residues. Germline CDR1 and CDR2: KGHSH and LQKENI. CDR3 in DNA: TGTGCCAGCTCAGCAGGGGTCGAGCAGTACTTC. It codes for CASSAGVEQYF.

The DNA of the CDR3 is TGTGCCAGCAGCGCTTATAGCGGGTCTTACACAGATACGCAGTATTTT. Encoded protein: CASSAYSGSYTDTQYF. The V and J genes are TRBV7-2 and TRBJ2-3; 7 bases fit TRBD2. Per germline, CDR1 SGHTA and CDR2 FQGNSA. This CDR3 comprises 16 residues. Trimming cost V 5 bases and J 2 bases; bases outside gene matches: 10.

V and J are TRBV2 and TRBJ1-2, with a possible D match to TRBD1 (5 bases). The germline CDR1 and CDR2 sequences are SNHLY and FYNNEI. The V end was cut by 4 bases, the J end by 2 bases, with 11 bases between. CDR3 length: 14 amino acids. The CDR3 bases are TGTGCCAGCAGTGTGGACACGTTCAACTATGGCTACACCTTC. Protein: CASSVDTFNYGYTF.

The chain has TRBV9 and TRBJ2-1; no clear D gene. V was trimmed by 3 bases and J by 10 bases, leaving 11 bases between them. The CDR3 totals 12 residues. The germline CDR1 and CDR2 sequences are SGDLS and YYNGEE. CDR3 DNA sequence: TGTGCCAGCAGCGCCGCGAATCAGGAGCAGTTCTTC. Residues: CASSAANQEQFF.

V usage is TRBV30 and J usage is TRBJ1-1, with D perhaps matching TRBD1 (6 bases). V was shortened by 0 bases and J by 1 base, with 9 bases between the two germline ends. Germline CDR1 and CDR2: GTSNPN and SVGIG (reference sequence). The CDR3 totals 14 residues. The CDR3 DNA follows: TGTGCCTGGAGTGTAAGGACAGAGAACACTGAAGCTTTCTTT. Residues: CAWSVRTENTEAFF.

The rearrangement uses TRBV28 and TRBJ2-1, with TRBD1 matching over 11 bases. J was trimmed by 7 bases and V by 6 bases; bases with no gene match: 8. This CDR3 is 15 amino acids long. Germline-derived CDR1 and CDR2 are MDHEN and SYDVKM. CDR3 region: CASRLPGQGENEQFF. DNA for the CDR3: TGTGCCAGCAGGCTACCGGGACAGGGGGAAAATGAGCAGTTCTTC.

This clone was seen once. The gene calls are TRBV5-1 and TRBJ2-2; the match to TRBD2 covers 7 bases. The CDR3 is 17 residues long. The J segment lost 5 bases and the V segment lost 0 bases, leaving 10 bases of the junction unmatched. Germline CDR1 is SGHRS and CDR2 is YFSETQ. The CDR3: CASSLGSGGSRTGELFF. The DNA of the CDR3 is TGCGCCAGCAGCTTGGGCTCTGGCGGGAGTCGAACCGGGGAGCTGTTTTTT. Supplemented by reference TRBV5-1 and TRBJ2-2, the full variable domain reads KAGVTQTPRYLIKTRGQQVTLSCSPISGHRSVSWYQQTPGQGLQFLFEYFSETQRNKGNFPGRFSGRQFSNSRSEMNVSTLELGDSALYLCASSLGSGGSRTGELFFGEGSRLTVL.